This T cell receptor beta chain was sequenced during a study of cytomegalovirus exposure and HLA in healthy donors. Study summary: Most donors, less than 85% of around 400 genotyped, fell in the Caucasian-associated ancestry cluster. Study findings and constraints: In a later analysis, TCR beta V- and J-gene trimming was associated with a missense DCLRE1C variant.

In nominal health when sampled, donors likely had unrecorded immune exposures nonetheless. The study ran its PCR with 60 Vbeta and 13 Jbeta primers. As processed by the authors: Later analysis identified 80 million to 85 million unique TCR beta chains, some 10 million shared. Sequenced by immunoSEQ multiplex PCR; TCRdb stores in-frame clones only, minus some. D and trimming were read from the DNA, whereas the V and J calls and clone size are those reported in that table. The data show 160,000 or so clones, with more than 60% seen just once and about 7.7% held by the top ten. With respect to this clone: The antigen is unknown.

This TCR was recovered from a middle-aged woman in good health and CMV-seropositive. The sequencing sample was made of PBMCs.

The CDR3 region has the DNA TGCAGCGCCACATGGGCCGGTGGCTACACCTTC. It encodes CSATWAGGYTF. The rearrangement uses TRBV20-1 and TRBJ1-2, with D unclear. CDR3 length: 11 residues. Germline lookup yields CDR1 DFQATT and CDR2 SNEGSKA (reference sequence).